Following are 21 T cell receptor beta chains from one sample sequenced in a study of T cells after yellow fever vaccination. TCRdb used MiXCR to reprocess the 5' RACE reads, holding one entry per CDR3 protein. The sample comprises around 310,000 distinct CDR3 sequences, roughly 8.7% of which are singletons, and roughly 18% rests with the top ten. Sequencing was performed on PBMCs, taken on the day of the first yellow fever vaccination. These receptors were collected from a man younger than 35 who received the YFV17D yellow fever vaccine.

This clonotype was detected only a few times. The V gene is TRBV4-2, the J gene TRBJ1-3; D not certain. Trimming took off 1 base at V and 4 bases at J, with 8 bases between the two ends. The CDR3 spans 14 residues. CDR1 and CDR2 from the germline V gene are LGHNA and YNFKEQ. CDR3 region: CASSQGATGNTIYF. The CDR3 region has the DNA TGTGCCAGCAGCCAAGGGGCAACCGGAAACACCATATATTTT.

The chain joins TRBV4-1 to TRBJ1-1; D is uncertain. The V gene lost 1 base and the J gene lost 7 bases, with 16 bases spanning the gap. The CDR3 loop spans 15 amino acids. CDR1 is MGHRA, CDR2 YSYEKL, per germline. DNA for the CDR3: TGCGCCAGCAGCCAAGGGGGAGAGCTTGGGAATGAAGCTTTCTTT. It specifies CASSQGGELGNEAFF.

The chain is built from TRBV12-3 or TRBV12-4 and TRBJ2-3, with 9 bases fitting TRBD1. The CDR3 runs 16 residues. J lost 2 bases, V lost 4 bases, and 7 bases had no gene match. The DNA of the CDR3 is TGTGCCAGCAGTTCCCTCCGGGACAGGGACACAGATACGCAGTATTTT. Protein sequence: CASSSLRDRDTDTQYF.

The V and J genes are TRBV21-1 and TRBJ2-3. TRBV21-1 is marked as a pseudogene. The CDR3 is 12 residues long. Here the CDR3 reads CASSKAGDTQYF. The DNA for the CDR3 is TGTGCCAGCAGCAAAGCGGGAGATACGCAGTATTTT.

J is TRBJ1-4 and V is TRBV21-1; TRBD1 was called by the table and not checked on the DNA. TRBV21-1 represents a pseudogene. This CDR3 region has 16 residues. CDR3 nucleotides: TGTGCCAGCCTCAAAGGTGGGGGGGGAGTACGAGAAAAACTGTTTTTT. Translated, it gives CASLKGGGGVREKLFF.

This clonotype was recorded many times. One end of the junction varies from germline; a read error may be responsible. The chain recombines TRBV5-1 with TRBJ2-1; 12 bases align to TRBD2. The CDR3 sequence is 15 residues long. From germline, CDR1 is SGHRS and CDR2 YFSETQ. CDR3 protein: CASSSSGGAYNEQFF. CDR3 DNA sequence: TGTGCCAGCAGCTCTAGCGGGGGGGCCTACAATGAGCAGTTCTTC.

The table lists this clonotype with a few counts. The CDR3 DNA reads TGTGCCTGGAGTATCGGGGCAGGCTACACCTTC. It specifies CAWSIGAGYTF. The chain joins TRBV30 to TRBJ1-2, with D maybe TRBD1 (5 bases). Looked up from germline, CDR1 is GTSNPN and CDR2 is SVGIG (reference sequence). The CDR3 covers 11 residues. Trimming removed 2 bases from V and 8 bases from J, with 9 bases in between.

This clonotype was picked up a small number of times. This chain links TRBV6-1 with TRBJ2-3; no clear D gene. CDR3 length: 13 residues. The V end lost 2 bases, the J end lost 2 bases, and 5 bases lay between the germline ends. Germline CDR1 is MNHNS and CDR2 is SASEGT. CDR3 loop: CASSEYVTDTQYF. The CDR3 bases are TGTGCCAGCAGTGAATACGTCACAGATACGCAGTATTTT.

This chain uses TRBV3-1 with TRBJ1-6; D gene uncertain. The CDR3 covers 19 residues. V was clipped by 3 bases and J by 0 bases, with 18 bases between them. Germline CDR1 and CDR2: LGHDT and YNNKEL (reference sequence). The CDR3 region has the DNA TGTGCCAGCAGCCACCTAAAGACCGCTACTAGCTCCTATAATTCACCCCTCCACTTT. Amino acid sequence: CASSHLKTATSSYNSPLHF.

This clonotype was detected a few times. The V and J genes are TRBV5-8 and TRBJ2-1; TRBD2 matches at 9 bases. Germline V gene sequence: CDR1 SGHTS, CDR2 YDEGEE. The V and J ends lost 4 bases and 6 bases, in that order; junction bases with no gene match: 14. The CDR3 runs 17 residues. CDR3 nucleotide sequence: TGTGCCAGCAGCCCAGAAAGTCTAGCGGGGCCGATCAATGAGCAGTTCTTC. It yields the protein CASSPESLAGPINEQFF.

This clonotype was detected ten times or more. The V call is TRBV20-1, the J call TRBJ2-3; D ambiguous. Germline CDR1 DFQATT, CDR2 SNEGSKA (reference sequence). The V end lost 0 bases, the J end lost 2 bases, and 12 bases lay between the germline ends. The CDR3 has 15 amino acids. CDR3 in amino acids: CSARDTAVYTDTQYF. The CDR3 nucleotides are TGCAGTGCTAGAGATACAGCCGTATACACAGATACGCAGTATTTT.

In its sample, this clonotype was seen many times. V usage is TRBV7-9 and J usage is TRBJ1-6, with D perhaps TRBD1 (6 bases). The CDR3 length is 13 residues. Looked up from germline, CDR1 is SEHNR and CDR2 is FQNEAQ (reference sequence). The V gene lost 6 bases and the J gene lost 10 bases, with 13 bases spanning the gap. DNA for the CDR3: TGTGCCAGCAGTTCCAACAGGGACTCACCCCTCCACTTT. It translates to CASSSNRDSPLHF.

This clonotype came up a few times. V and J are TRBV18 and TRBJ2-1; no reliable D call. This CDR3 has 13 residues. Germline CDR1 and CDR2: KGHSH and LQKENI. V was shortened by 3 bases and J by 7 bases, with 10 bases between the two germline ends. This chain's CDR3 is CASSPPTSNEQFF. For the CDR3, the DNA is TGTGCCAGCTCACCTCCCACTTCTAATGAGCAGTTCTTC.

This chain links TRBV7-6 with TRBJ2-7, with unresolved D. Germline assignment: CDR1 SGHVS and CDR2 FNYEAQ. The CDR3 is 12 residues long. The V end lost 3 bases, the J end lost 9 bases, and 12 bases lay between the germline ends. CDR3 loop: CASSLPRSGQYF. The CDR3 DNA follows: TGTGCCAGCAGCTTGCCACGTTCAGGGCAGTACTTC.

This clonotype was counted at least ten times. The gene calls are TRBV15 and TRBJ2-2, with D possibly TRBD1 on 6 matching bases. The V gene's germline CDR1 is LNHNV and CDR2 YYDKDF (reference sequence). The CDR3 runs 15 residues. The V end lost 1 base, the J end lost 5 bases, and 11 bases lay between the germline ends. The CDR3 nucleotides are TGTGCCACCAGCAGAGCAGGGGTTGGGACCGGGGAGCTGTTTTTT. This encodes CATSRAGVGTGELFF.

This clonotype was counted a few times. This chain connects TRBV20-1 to TRBJ2-1; the D is unclear. There are 14 residues in the CDR3. Trimming removed 3 bases at V and 6 bases at J, with 15 bases between. Germline CDR1 is DFQATT and CDR2 is SNEGSKA (reference sequence). Here the CDR3 DNA reads TGCAGTGCTAGGTTGCATCTATCGGTCAATGAGCAGTTCTTC. This encodes CSARLHLSVNEQFF.

V is TRBV7-6 and J is TRBJ2-1; D is uncertain. CDR1 is SGHVS and CDR2 is FNYEAQ in the germline V gene. There are 17 residues in the CDR3. V gave up 6 bases and J gave up 0 bases, with 18 bases separating them. CDR3 in amino acids: CASSSGPHRSSYNEQFF. The CDR3 DNA reads TGTGCCAGCAGTTCCGGACCCCATAGGAGCTCCTACAATGAGCAGTTCTTC.

CDR3 nucleotide sequence: TGTGCCGGGGCATCAAACTATGGCTACACCTTC. Its translation is CAGASNYGYTF. The chain combines TRBV28 with TRBJ1-2, with D perhaps TRBD1 (5 bases). Between the trimmed V and J ends, which lost 11 bases and 2 bases, there was a span of 9 bases. The CDR3 loop spans 11 amino acids. CDR1 MDHEN and CDR2 SYDVKM come from the germline V gene.

The gene calls are TRBV6-1 and TRBJ2-5; 13 bases fit TRBD2. Trimming removed 5 bases from V and 1 base from J; junction bases left unmatched: 7. CDR3 size: 17 residues. Germline assignment: CDR1 MNHNS and CDR2 SASEGT. CDR3 in amino acids: CASSKRTSGGPQETQYF. CDR3 DNA sequence: TGTGCCAGCAGTAAGCGGACTAGCGGGGGTCCCCAAGAGACCCAGTACTTC.

The V call is TRBV21-1, the J call TRBJ1-1; TRBD1 was called by the table and not checked on the DNA. TRBV21-1 is given as a pseudogene. The CDR3 is 16 amino acids. CDR3 residues: CASSTPTGAVRTEAFF. The CDR3 bases are TGTGCCAGCAGCACCCCGACAGGGGCGGTGAGGACTGAAGCTTTCTTT.

The chain recombines TRBV20-1 with TRBJ1-5, with TRBD1 matching 7 bases. The V gene's germline CDR1 is DFQATT and CDR2 SNEGSKA (reference sequence). This CDR3 region has 12 residues. J was trimmed by 8 bases and V by 3 bases; bases with no gene match: 4. In nucleotides, the CDR3 is TGCAGTGCTAGGGTTCAGGGGGAGCCCCAGCATTTT. Its translation: CSARVQGEPQHF.